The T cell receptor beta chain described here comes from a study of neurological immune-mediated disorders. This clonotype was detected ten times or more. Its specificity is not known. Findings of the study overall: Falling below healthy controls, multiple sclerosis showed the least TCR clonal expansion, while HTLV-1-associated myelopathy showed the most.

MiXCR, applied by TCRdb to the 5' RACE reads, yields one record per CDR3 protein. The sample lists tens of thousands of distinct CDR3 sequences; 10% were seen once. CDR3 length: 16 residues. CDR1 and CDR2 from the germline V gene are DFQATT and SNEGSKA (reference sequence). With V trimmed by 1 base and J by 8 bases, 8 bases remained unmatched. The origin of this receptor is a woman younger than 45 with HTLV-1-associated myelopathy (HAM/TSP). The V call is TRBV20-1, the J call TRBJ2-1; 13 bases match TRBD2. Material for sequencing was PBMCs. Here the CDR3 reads CSARGLAGGLSDEQFF. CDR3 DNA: TGCAGTGCTAGAGGACTAGCGGGGGGTTTGAGCGATGAGCAGTTCTTC.